This TCR beta chain was retrieved from a study of cytomegalovirus exposure and HLA in healthy donors. V was trimmed by 6 bases and J by 4 bases, leaving 12 bases between them. The length of the CDR3 is 13 residues. CDR1 is MGHDK and CDR2 is SYGVNS in the germline V gene. Comment on this clone: Its antigen is unknown.

A multiplex PCR was run with 60 Vbeta primers and 13 Jbeta primers. Under the authors' procedure: Later work found 80 million or so unique TCR beta chains, with roughly 11 million shared. Repertoires were generated with immunoSEQ multiplex PCR, while TCRdb's copy carries only in-frame clones and drops some. For V, J and clone size, that table is used; D and trimming come from the DNA. The sample lists some 150,000 clones, 74% seen once, with roughly 4.5% in the top ten. Study-level findings and limits: A missense variant in DCLRE1C was later tied to TCR beta V- and J-gene trimming. Near-uniform donor sequencing depth was presumed by presence/absence analyses.

This TCR came from a young man in good health and CMV-seropositive. The material sequenced was PBMCs. The chain recombines TRBV25-1 with TRBJ1-1; TRBD1 is a possible D gene (5 bases). CDR3 region: CASRDKLLTEAFF. CDR3 coding DNA: TGTGCCAGCAGGGACAAACTCCTCACTGAAGCTTTCTTT.